These 9 T cell receptor beta chains were all obtained from the same sample, sequenced in a study of blood T cell repertoires in COVID-19. The protocol was immunoSEQ multiplex PCR, while the TCRdb copy is restricted to in-frame clones and leaves out a portion. The sample holds tens of thousands of clones, approximately 80% seen once. The material sequenced was peripheral blood. Source of these receptors: a human donor with active or convalescent COVID-19. The donor label of this sample is uncertain.

This chain uses TRBV28 with TRBJ2-5, with 7 bases that match TRBD2. The CDR3 spans 14 residues. Germline trimming cut 2 bases from V and 5 bases from J; bases unmatched to any gene: 5. Germline V gives CDR1 MDHEN, CDR2 SYDVKM. CDR3 DNA: TGTGCCAGCAGTTTAGCGGGAGCGCGGGAGACCCAGTACTTC. Its translation: CASSLAGARETQYF.

This clone has only one observation. The chain carries TRBV7-8 and TRBJ2-5, with D perhaps matching TRBD2 (5 bases). The germline V and J ends were trimmed by 5 bases and 9 bases, with 16 bases remaining between them. This CDR3 is built from 13 residues. CDR1 and CDR2 (germline): SGHVS, FQNEAQ. The CDR3, as DNA: TGTGCCAGCAGCCTTGGGAGACCCCGGGCCCAGTACTTC. Amino acids: CASSLGRPRAQYF.

The CDR3 nucleotides read TGTGCCAGCAGCTTAACGGGACAGGGCCATTACGAGCAGTACTTC. This gives the protein CASSLTGQGHYEQYF. The chain uses TRBV7-3 and TRBJ2-7; 9 nucleotides agree with TRBD1. CDR1 is SGHTA, CDR2 FQGTGA, per germline. Trimming removed 0 bases from V and 4 bases from J; junction bases left unmatched: 4. The CDR3 spans 15 residues. Full variable domain (remainder filled in from reference TRBV7-3 and TRBJ2-7): GAGVSQTPSNKVTEKGKYVELRCDPISGHTALYWYRQSLGQGPEFLIYFQGTGAADDSGLPNDRFFAVRPEGSVSTLKIQRTERGDSAVYLCASSLTGQGHYEQYFGPGTRLTVT.

The chain employs TRBV14 and TRBJ2-2; 9 positions agree with TRBD2. V dropped 3 bases and J dropped 0; count of bases not matched to a gene: 8. Germline-derived CDR1 and CDR2 are SGHDN and FVKESK. This CDR3 comprises 18 residues. DNA for the CDR3: TGTGCCAGCAGCCATCGGACTAGCGCTAATTCGAACACCGGGGAGCTGTTTTTT. Translation: CASSHRTSANSNTGELFF.

This clone was seen a handful of times. This rearrangement joins TRBV4-1 to TRBJ2-3, with D perhaps matching TRBD1 (5 bases). CDR3 length equals 15 residues. Germline V lookup: CDR1 MGHRA, CDR2 YSYEKL. Between the trimmed V and J ends, which lost 1 base and 2 bases, there was a span of 10 bases. CDR3 amino acids: CASSQGQGDTDTQYF. The CDR3 DNA reads TGCGCCAGCAGCCAAGGTCAGGGCGACACAGATACGCAGTATTTT.

CDR3 protein: CASSVQGAGTETQYF. In DNA, the CDR3 is TGTGCCAGCAGCGTCCAGGGGGCTGGTACGGAGACCCAGTACTTC. This sequence joins TRBV11-1 and TRBJ2-5; TRBD1 aligns across 8 bases. With 5 bases clipped from V and 5 bases from J, the junction kept 10 bases outside the gene matches. The CDR3 is 15 amino acids. CDR1 is SGHAT, CDR2 FQDESV, per germline (reference sequence).

In this sample, this clone turned up a few times. The CDR3 loop is CASSQRSQETQYF. CDR3 nucleotide sequence: TGTGCCAGCAGCCAACGGTCCCAAGAGACCCAGTACTTC. The chain has TRBV3-1 (or the pseudogene TRBV3-2) and TRBJ2-5; D is uncertain. CDR1 is LGHDT, CDR2 YNNKEL, per germline (reference sequence). This CDR3 has 13 residues. V shed 2 bases and J shed 1 base, with 5 bases lying between them.

The rearrangement uses TRBV5-5 and TRBJ2-7; the D gene is possibly TRBD2 (5 bases). This CDR3 spans 15 amino acids. Germline V gene lookup returns CDR1 SGHKS and CDR2 YYEKEE (reference sequence). The V and J ends lost 0 bases and 0 bases respectively, with 10 bases between them. CDR3 region: CASSLDLAGSYEQYF. The DNA for the CDR3 is TGTGCCAGCAGCTTGGATCTAGCCGGCTCCTACGAGCAGTACTTC.

The chain is built from TRBV3-1 (or the pseudogene TRBV3-2) and TRBJ2-7; 8 bases agree with TRBD2. J gave up 1 base and V 0 bases, and 8 bases lay outside the gene matches. Per the germline V gene, CDR1 is LGHDT and CDR2 is YNNKEL (reference sequence). CDR3 length: 17 residues. CDR3 in DNA: TGTGCCAGCAGCCAAGATGCTAGCGGGCTTGTTTCCTACGAGCAGTACTTC. It translates to CASSQDASGLVSYEQYF.